Listed below are T cell receptor beta chains from one sample, sequenced in a study of T cells in localized non-small cell lung cancer. This table comes from immunoSEQ multiplex PCR, and its TCRdb copy is limited to in-frame clones, with some not included. The data contain about 52,000 clones, more than 85% of them singletons. The sequencing here drew on PBMCs, taken before any cancer treatment. These receptors were taken from a female donor with stage II lung adenocarcinoma. Each CDR3 is given with its conserved first and last residue. The D gene is left open where the match is weak. Not all rows give a size; the values are once, few, many and, for expanded clones, a class.

clone_size: .; cdr3_length: 14; v_call: TRBV5-1; j_call: TRBJ2-7; d_call: .; cdr3_aa: CASSLSSRTYEQYF; cdr3_nt: TGCGCCAGCAGCTTATCTTCCCGGACCTACGAGCAGTACTTC
clone_size: .; cdr3_length: 14; v_call: TRBV7-9; j_call: TRBJ1-5; d_call: .; cdr3_aa: CASSFPGLNQPQHF; cdr3_nt: TGTGCCAGCAGCTTCCCAGGGCTAAATCAGCCCCAGCATTTT
clone_size: .; cdr3_length: 12; v_call: TRBV5-1; j_call: TRBJ1-2; d_call: .; cdr3_aa: CASSSTVYGYTF; cdr3_nt: TGCGCCAGCAGCTCGACAGTCTATGGCTACACCTTC
clone_size: .; cdr3_length: 14; v_call: TRBV27; j_call: TRBJ1-5; d_call: .; cdr3_aa: CASRIRGNNQPQHF; cdr3_nt: TGTGCCAGCAGGATTCGGGGGAACAATCAGCCCCAGCATTTT
clone_size: .; cdr3_length: 12; v_call: TRBV11-1; j_call: TRBJ2-7; d_call: .; cdr3_aa: CASSPQRIEQYF; cdr3_nt: TGTGCCAGCAGCCCACAGCGTATCGAGCAGTACTTC
clone_size: .; cdr3_length: 17; v_call: TRBV14; j_call: TRBJ2-5; d_call: TRBD2; cdr3_aa: CASSQVLAPLTQETQYF; cdr3_nt: TGTGCCAGCAGCCAAGTACTAGCGCCACTAACCCAAGAGACCCAGTACTTC
clone_size: .; cdr3_length: 14; v_call: TRBV7-2; j_call: TRBJ2-5; d_call: .; cdr3_aa: CASSPSSLQETQYF; cdr3_nt: TGTGCCAGCAGCCCCTCCTCCCTCCAAGAGACCCAGTACTTC
clone_size: .; cdr3_length: 13; v_call: TRBV6-5; j_call: TRBJ1-1; d_call: .; cdr3_aa: CASSYLGNTEAFF; cdr3_nt: TGTGCCAGCAGTTATCTGGGGAACACTGAAGCTTTCTTT
clone_size: .; cdr3_length: 16; v_call: TRBV11-1; j_call: TRBJ1-2; d_call: .; cdr3_aa: CASSLNPGETNYGYTF; cdr3_nt: TGTGCCAGCAGCTTAAATCCGGGAGAGACAAACTATGGCTACACCTTC
clone_size: .; cdr3_length: 14; v_call: TRBV27; j_call: TRBJ1-2; d_call: TRBD1; cdr3_aa: CASSLSTGNYGYTF; cdr3_nt: TGTGCCAGCAGTTTATCGACAGGGAACTATGGCTACACCTTC
clone_size: few; cdr3_length: 13; v_call: TRBV29-1; j_call: TRBJ1-1; d_call: TRBD1; cdr3_aa: CSVVPGQGTEAFF; cdr3_nt: TGCAGCGTCGTCCCGGGACAGGGGACTGAAGCTTTCTTT
clone_size: .; cdr3_length: 16; v_call: TRBV19; j_call: TRBJ1-2; d_call: .; cdr3_aa: CASTRSGEQGIHGYTF; cdr3_nt: TGTGCCAGTACCCGGAGTGGGGAACAGGGTATCCATGGCTACACCTTC
clone_size: .; cdr3_length: 13; v_call: TRBV10-1; j_call: TRBJ2-5; d_call: .; cdr3_aa: CASSRGVEETQYF; cdr3_nt: TGCGCCAGCTCTCGAGGGGTGGAGGAGACCCAGTACTTC
clone_size: .; cdr3_length: 14; v_call: TRBV27; j_call: TRBJ1-1; d_call: .; cdr3_aa: CASSRDRLNTEAFF; cdr3_nt: TGTGCCAGCAGTAGGGACCGACTGAACACTGAAGCTTTCTTT
clone_size: .; cdr3_length: 14; v_call: TRBV11-2; j_call: TRBJ2-3; d_call: TRBD1; cdr3_aa: CASTSTGAGNTQYF; cdr3_nt: TGTGCCAGCACCTCGACAGGGGCGGGAAATACGCAGTATTTT
clone_size: .; cdr3_length: 14; v_call: TRBV7-9; j_call: TRBJ2-2; d_call: .; cdr3_aa: CASSLGEGTGELFF; cdr3_nt: TGTGCCAGCAGCTTAGGCGAGGGTACCGGGGAGCTGTTTTTT
clone_size: .; cdr3_length: 14; v_call: TRBV18; j_call: TRBJ2-1; d_call: .; cdr3_aa: CASSPTGNYNEQFF; cdr3_nt: TGTGCCAGCTCACCAACCGGGAACTACAATGAGCAGTTCTTC
clone_size: .; cdr3_length: 15; v_call: TRBV18; j_call: TRBJ1-6; d_call: .; cdr3_aa: CASSPNVVINSPLHF; cdr3_nt: TGTGCCAGCTCACCTAACGTTGTTATTAATTCACCCCTCCACTTT
clone_size: .; cdr3_length: 14; v_call: TRBV30; j_call: TRBJ2-5; d_call: .; cdr3_aa: CAWKGGAKGETQYF; cdr3_nt: TGTGCCTGGAAGGGCGGGGCCAAGGGAGAGACCCAGTACTTC
clone_size: .; cdr3_length: 14; v_call: TRBV19; j_call: TRBJ1-2; d_call: TRBD1; cdr3_aa: CASRSDRVGEGYTF; cdr3_nt: TGTGCCAGTAGGTCTGACAGGGTAGGAGAGGGCTACACCTTC
clone_size: .; cdr3_length: 16; v_call: TRBV4-1; j_call: TRBJ1-2; d_call: TRBD1; cdr3_aa: CASSQHTGQGTYGYTF; cdr3_nt: TGCGCCAGCAGCCAACATACGGGACAGGGAACCTATGGCTACACCTTC
clone_size: .; cdr3_length: 15; v_call: TRBV5-1; j_call: TRBJ1-1; d_call: .; cdr3_aa: CASSPSTRPNTEAFF; cdr3_nt: TGCGCCAGCAGCCCATCCACGAGACCCAACACTGAAGCTTTCTTT
clone_size: .; cdr3_length: 14; v_call: TRBV5-1; j_call: TRBJ1-1; d_call: .; cdr3_aa: CASRPSTGNTEAFF; cdr3_nt: TGCGCCAGCAGGCCCTCTACAGGGAACACTGAAGCTTTCTTT
clone_size: .; cdr3_length: 16; v_call: TRBV5-4; j_call: TRBJ2-3; d_call: TRBD1; cdr3_aa: CASSLSQGQGADTQYF; cdr3_nt: TGTGCCAGCAGCTTGTCACAGGGGCAGGGGGCAGATACGCAGTATTTT
clone_size: once; cdr3_length: 17; v_call: TRBV4-2; j_call: TRBJ2-4; d_call: TRBD2; cdr3_aa: CASSQDPAGGLMGIQYF; cdr3_nt: TGTGCCAGCAGCCAAGATCCCGCGGGGGGCCTTATGGGCATTCAGTACTTC
clone_size: .; cdr3_length: 15; v_call: TRBV6-5; j_call: TRBJ2-7; d_call: TRBD2; cdr3_aa: CASSQGVAGGREQYF; cdr3_nt: TGTGCCAGCAGCCAGGGGGTAGCGGGGGGTCGCGAGCAGTACTTC
clone_size: once; cdr3_length: 14; v_call: TRBV18; j_call: TRBJ1-4; d_call: .; cdr3_aa: CASSPPFENEKLFF; cdr3_nt: TGTGCCAGCTCACCCCCGTTCGAGAATGAAAAACTGTTTTTT
clone_size: few; cdr3_length: 12; v_call: TRBV6-1; j_call: TRBJ1-1; d_call: .; cdr3_aa: CASKLRNTEAFF; cdr3_nt: TGTGCCAGCAAACTGAGGAACACTGAAGCTTTCTTT
clone_size: .; cdr3_length: 15; v_call: TRBV5-1; j_call: TRBJ1-1; d_call: .; cdr3_aa: CASSLVQGLGTEAFF; cdr3_nt: TGCGCCAGCAGCTTGGTGCAGGGGCTAGGGACTGAAGCTTTCTTT
clone_size: .; cdr3_length: 17; v_call: TRBV18; j_call: TRBJ2-2; d_call: TRBD1; cdr3_aa: CASSPLRGRGRTGELFF; cdr3_nt: TGTGCCAGCTCACCCCTCCGGGGCAGGGGGCGTACCGGGGAGCTGTTTTTT
clone_size: .; cdr3_length: 13; v_call: TRBV7-6; j_call: TRBJ2-5; d_call: .; cdr3_aa: CASSPPGAETQYF; cdr3_nt: TGTGCCAGCAGCCCGCCGGGGGCGGAGACCCAGTACTTC
clone_size: .; cdr3_length: 14; v_call: TRBV27; j_call: TRBJ1-5; d_call: TRBD1; cdr3_aa: CASSLRGPNQPQHF; cdr3_nt: TGTGCCAGCAGTTTGAGGGGGCCCAATCAGCCCCAGCATTTT
clone_size: .; cdr3_length: 15; v_call: TRBV14; j_call: TRBJ1-4; d_call: TRBD1; cdr3_aa: CASSHLTGAGEKLFF; cdr3_nt: TGTGCCAGCAGCCACCTGACAGGGGCGGGAGAAAAACTGTTTTTT
clone_size: .; cdr3_length: 13; v_call: TRBV27; j_call: TRBJ1-2; d_call: .; cdr3_aa: CASSFQGRDGYTF; cdr3_nt: TGTGCCAGCAGTTTTCAGGGGCGCGATGGCTACACCTTC
clone_size: .; cdr3_length: 16; v_call: TRBV2; j_call: TRBJ2-2; d_call: .; cdr3_aa: CASSEFKRLATGELFF; cdr3_nt: TGTGCCAGCAGTGAATTTAAGAGGCTTGCGACCGGGGAGCTGTTTTTT